This T cell receptor beta chain was captured by sequencing in a study of T cells in localized non-small cell lung cancer. Note on this clone: The antigen is unknown.

Generated by immunoSEQ multiplex PCR, the TCRdb table keeps only in-frame clones and is missing some. Of more than 30,000 clones listed, roughly 90% are singletons. This CDR3 spans 12 amino acids. In germline, CDR1 is MRHNA, CDR2 SNTAGT. Study conclusions and caveats: Uninvolved adjacent lung, not tumor, had the highest T cell clonality. Among the top 100 tumor clones, a median roughly 57 appeared in adjacent lung.

The clonotype comes from a woman aged 35-75 years with stage III lung adenocarcinoma. The rearrangement uses TRBV6-4 and TRBJ2-2; no clear D. The source material was peripheral blood mononuclear cells, sampled before any cancer treatment. The CDR3 region has the DNA TGTCCGCCTCTGGAGATGACCGGGGAGCTGTTTTTT. Translated: CPPLEMTGELFF.